This T cell receptor (beta chain) was sequenced in a study of T-cell memory formation after mild COVID-19. TCRdb re-analysed the 5' RACE reads in MiXCR, keeping a single row per CDR3 protein. The sample holds around 200,000 distinct CDR3 sequences, around 30% seen once. This clonotype was observed a handful of times. The V and J ends lost 7 bases and 10 bases respectively, with 14 bases between them. Germline V lookup: CDR1 SNHLY, CDR2 FYNNEI. The CDR3 consists of 12 residues. The receptor's source is an adult woman who had mild COVID-19 (a few samples of this study predate the infection). Cell type and time point are not known. The specimen sequenced was PBMCs or a T cell subset sorted from them (not recorded which). The V call is TRBV2, the J call TRBJ2-1, with D maybe TRBD2 (6 bases). The CDR3 DNA follows: TGTGCCAGCACTCTAGGACTACGAGAGCAGTTCTTC. It encodes CASTLGLREQFF.